A single sample gave rise to the 2 T cell receptor beta chains below, sequenced in a study of blood T cell repertoires in COVID-19. Profiled with immunoSEQ multiplex PCR; TCRdb holds only in-frame clones, not every one. The sample carries over 40,000 clones, roughly 88% recorded once. Sequencing was performed on peripheral blood. The source of these receptors is a human donor in a cohort sampled during active COVID-19.

This chain links TRBV11-2 with TRBJ2-2; 7 nucleotides line up with TRBD2. Germline-derived CDR1 and CDR2 are SGHAT and FQNNGV. The CDR3 spans 13 residues. Losses at the gene ends were 5 bases for V and 6 bases for J; bases not matched to a gene: 3. The CDR3 is CASSAGVPGELFF. CDR3 in DNA: TGTGCCAGCAGCGCGGGGGTTCCCGGGGAGCTGTTTTTT.

The chain uses TRBV2 and TRBJ1-4; TRBD1 aligns across 8 bases. Per the germline V gene, CDR1 is SNHLY and CDR2 is FYNNEI. V lost 0 bases to trimming and J lost 8 bases; unmatched junction nucleotides: 5. CDR3 length: 15 amino acids. Written as DNA, the CDR3 is TGTGCCAGCAGTGAAGCGACAGGGGAGGAAGAAAAACTGTTTTTT. Encoded protein: CASSEATGEEEKLFF.